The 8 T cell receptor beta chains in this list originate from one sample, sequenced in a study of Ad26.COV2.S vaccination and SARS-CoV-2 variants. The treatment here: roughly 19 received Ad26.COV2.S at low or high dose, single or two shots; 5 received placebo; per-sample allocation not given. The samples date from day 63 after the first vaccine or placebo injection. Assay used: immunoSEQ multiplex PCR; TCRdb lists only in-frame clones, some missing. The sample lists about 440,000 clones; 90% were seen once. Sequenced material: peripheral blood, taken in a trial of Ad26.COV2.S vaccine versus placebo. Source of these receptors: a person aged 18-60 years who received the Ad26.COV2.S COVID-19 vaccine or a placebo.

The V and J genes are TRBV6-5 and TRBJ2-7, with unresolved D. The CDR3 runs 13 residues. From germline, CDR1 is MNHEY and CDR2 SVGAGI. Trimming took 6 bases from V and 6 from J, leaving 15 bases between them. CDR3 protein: CASRSAVVGEQYF. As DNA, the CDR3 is TGTGCCAGCAGATCCGCTGTGGTCGGCGAGCAGTACTTC.

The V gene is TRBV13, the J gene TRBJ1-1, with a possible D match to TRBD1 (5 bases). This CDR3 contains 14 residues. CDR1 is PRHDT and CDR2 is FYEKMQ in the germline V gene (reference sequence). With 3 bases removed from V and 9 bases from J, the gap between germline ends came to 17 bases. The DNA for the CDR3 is TGTGCCAGCAGCTTTCCGAATGGGGGGAGTCAAGCTTTCTTT. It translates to CASSFPNGGSQAFF.

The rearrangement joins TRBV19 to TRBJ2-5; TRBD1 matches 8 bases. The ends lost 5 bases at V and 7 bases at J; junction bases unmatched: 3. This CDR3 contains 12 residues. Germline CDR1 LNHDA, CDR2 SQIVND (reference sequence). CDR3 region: CASSPQGGTQYF. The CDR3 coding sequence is TGTGCCAGTAGTCCACAGGGGGGGACCCAGTACTTC. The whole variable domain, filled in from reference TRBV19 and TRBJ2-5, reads DGGITQSPKYLFRKEGQNVTLSCEQNLNHDAMYWYRQDPGQGLRLIYYSQIVNDFQKGDIAEGYSVSREKKESFPLTVTSAQKNPTAFYLCASSPQGGTQYFGPGTRLLVL.

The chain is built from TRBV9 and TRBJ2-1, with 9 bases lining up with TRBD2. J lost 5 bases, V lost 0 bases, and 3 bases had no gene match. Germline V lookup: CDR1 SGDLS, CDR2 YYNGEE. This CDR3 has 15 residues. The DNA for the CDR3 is TGTGCCAGCAGCGTAGGCCCTAGCGGGAACAATGAGCAGTTCTTC. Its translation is CASSVGPSGNNEQFF. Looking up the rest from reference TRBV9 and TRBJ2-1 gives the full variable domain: DSGVTQTPKHLITATGQRVTLRCSPRSGDLSVYWYQQSLDQGLQFLIQYYNGEERAKGNILERFSAQQFPDLHSELNLSSLELGDSALYFCASSVGPSGNNEQFFGPGTRLTVL.

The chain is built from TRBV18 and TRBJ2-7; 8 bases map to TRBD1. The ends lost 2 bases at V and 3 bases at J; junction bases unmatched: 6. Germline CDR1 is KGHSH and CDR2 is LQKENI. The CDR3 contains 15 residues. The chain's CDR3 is CASSPVGQGYYEQYF. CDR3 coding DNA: TGTGCCAGCTCACCAGTAGGACAGGGCTACTACGAGCAGTACTTC.

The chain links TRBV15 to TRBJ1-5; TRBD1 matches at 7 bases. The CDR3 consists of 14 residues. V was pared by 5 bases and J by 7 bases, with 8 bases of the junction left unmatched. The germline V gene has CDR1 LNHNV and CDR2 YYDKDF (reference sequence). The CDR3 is CATSLRGGAQPQHF. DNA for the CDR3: TGTGCCACCAGCCTCAGGGGGGGGGCACAGCCCCAGCATTTT.

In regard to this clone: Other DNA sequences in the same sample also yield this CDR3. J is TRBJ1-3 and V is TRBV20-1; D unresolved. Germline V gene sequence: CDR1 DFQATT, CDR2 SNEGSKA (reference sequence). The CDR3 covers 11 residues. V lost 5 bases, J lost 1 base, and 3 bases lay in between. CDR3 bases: TGCAGTGCTCGATCTGGAAACACCATATATTTT. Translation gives CSARSGNTIYF.

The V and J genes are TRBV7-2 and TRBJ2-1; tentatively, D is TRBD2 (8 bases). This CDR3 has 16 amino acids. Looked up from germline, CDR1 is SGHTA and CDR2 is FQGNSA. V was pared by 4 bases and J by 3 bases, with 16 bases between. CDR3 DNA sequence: TGTGCCAGCAGCTCAGGGGGTAGCGGGGTCTACAATGAGCAGTTCTTC. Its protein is CASSSGGSGVYNEQFF. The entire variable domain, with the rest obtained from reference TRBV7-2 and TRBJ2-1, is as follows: GAGVSQSPSNKVTEKGKDVELRCDPISGHTALYWYRQSLGQGLEFLIYFQGNSAPDKSGLPSDRFSAERTGGSVSTLTIQRTQQEDSAVYLCASSSGGSGVYNEQFFGPGTRLTVL.